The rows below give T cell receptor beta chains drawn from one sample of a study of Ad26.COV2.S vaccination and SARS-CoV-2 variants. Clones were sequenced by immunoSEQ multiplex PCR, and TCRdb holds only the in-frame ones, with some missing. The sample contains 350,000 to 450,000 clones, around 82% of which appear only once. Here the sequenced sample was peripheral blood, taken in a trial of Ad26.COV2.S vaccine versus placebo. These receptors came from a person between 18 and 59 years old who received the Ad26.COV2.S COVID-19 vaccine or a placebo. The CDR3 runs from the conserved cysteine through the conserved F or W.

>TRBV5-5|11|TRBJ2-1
CASSGHNEQFF
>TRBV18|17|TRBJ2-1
CASRGQGALSSYNEQFF
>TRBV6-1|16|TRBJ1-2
CASSDRDRGLLYGYTF
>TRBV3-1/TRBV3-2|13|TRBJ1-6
CASSQGLRSPLHF
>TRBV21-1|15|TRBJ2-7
CASSLRGREKYEQYF
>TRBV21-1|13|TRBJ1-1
CASSPGQGTEAFF
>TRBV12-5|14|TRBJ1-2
CASGWGKGYYGYTF
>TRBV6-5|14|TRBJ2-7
CASSKVLVGDEQYF
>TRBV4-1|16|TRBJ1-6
CASSPDRGHSNSPLHF
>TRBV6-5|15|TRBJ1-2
CASSFYRGTIYGYTF
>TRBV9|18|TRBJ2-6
CASSPMAGGNSGANVLTF
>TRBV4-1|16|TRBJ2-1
CASSQGTLSLYNEQFF
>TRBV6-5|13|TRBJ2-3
CASRGFSTDTQYF
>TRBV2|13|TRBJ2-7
CASSEGLGYEQYF
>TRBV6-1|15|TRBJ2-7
CASSEGWTGTMGQYF
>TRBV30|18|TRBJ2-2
CAWSLLWIEIANTGELFF
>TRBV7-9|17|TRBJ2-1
CASSPGLAGGITMKQFF